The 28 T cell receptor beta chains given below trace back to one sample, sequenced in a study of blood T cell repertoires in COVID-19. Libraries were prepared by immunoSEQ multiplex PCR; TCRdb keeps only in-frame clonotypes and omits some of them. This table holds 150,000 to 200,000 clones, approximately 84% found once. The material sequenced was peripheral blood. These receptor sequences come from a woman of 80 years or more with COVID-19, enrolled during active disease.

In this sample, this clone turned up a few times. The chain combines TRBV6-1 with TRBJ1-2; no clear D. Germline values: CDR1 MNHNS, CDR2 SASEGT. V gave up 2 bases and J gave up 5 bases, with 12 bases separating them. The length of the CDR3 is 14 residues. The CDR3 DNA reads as TGTGCCAGCAGTGAATTCGCGGTCCTTTATGGCTACACCTTC. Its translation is CASSEFAVLYGYTF.

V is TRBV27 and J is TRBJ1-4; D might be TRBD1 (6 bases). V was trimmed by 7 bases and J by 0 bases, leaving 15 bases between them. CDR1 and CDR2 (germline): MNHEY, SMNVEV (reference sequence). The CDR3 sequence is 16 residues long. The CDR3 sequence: CASKGGGQATNEKLFF. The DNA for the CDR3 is TGTGCCAGCAAGGGAGGGGGGCAAGCAACTAATGAAAAACTGTTTTTT.

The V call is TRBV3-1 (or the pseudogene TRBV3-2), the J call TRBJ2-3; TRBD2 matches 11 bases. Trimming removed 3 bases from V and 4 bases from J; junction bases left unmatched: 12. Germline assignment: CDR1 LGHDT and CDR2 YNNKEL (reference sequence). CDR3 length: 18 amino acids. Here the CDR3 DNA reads TGTGCCAGCAGCCAGCATAGTACTAGCGGGAGTAGTGCAGATACGCAGTATTTT. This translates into CASSQHSTSGSSADTQYF.

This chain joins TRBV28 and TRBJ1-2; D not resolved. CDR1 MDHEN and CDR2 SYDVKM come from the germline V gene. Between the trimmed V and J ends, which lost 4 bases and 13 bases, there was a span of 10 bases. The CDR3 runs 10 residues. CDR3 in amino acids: CASSYRGLTF. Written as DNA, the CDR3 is TGTGCCAGCAGTTACCGCGGACTCACCTTC.

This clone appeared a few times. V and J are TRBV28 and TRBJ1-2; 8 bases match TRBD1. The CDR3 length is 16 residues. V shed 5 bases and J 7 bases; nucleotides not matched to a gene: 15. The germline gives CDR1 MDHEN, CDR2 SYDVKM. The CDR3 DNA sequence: TGTGCCAGCAGTGGGAACATGGCCAGGGGGCAGGTTGGCTACACCTTC. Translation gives CASSGNMARGQVGYTF.

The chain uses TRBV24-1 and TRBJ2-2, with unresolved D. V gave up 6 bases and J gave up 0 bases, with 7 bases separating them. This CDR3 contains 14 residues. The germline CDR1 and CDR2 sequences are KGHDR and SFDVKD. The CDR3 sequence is CATSPPANTGELFF. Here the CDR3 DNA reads TGTGCCACCAGTCCCCCAGCGAACACCGGGGAGCTGTTTTTT.

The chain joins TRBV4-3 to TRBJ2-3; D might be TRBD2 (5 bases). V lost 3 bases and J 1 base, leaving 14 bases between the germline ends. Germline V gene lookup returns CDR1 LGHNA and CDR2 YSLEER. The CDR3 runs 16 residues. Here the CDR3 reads CASSQDAGWGTDTQYF. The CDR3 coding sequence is TGCGCCAGCAGCCAGGATGCGGGTTGGGGCACAGATACGCAGTATTTT.

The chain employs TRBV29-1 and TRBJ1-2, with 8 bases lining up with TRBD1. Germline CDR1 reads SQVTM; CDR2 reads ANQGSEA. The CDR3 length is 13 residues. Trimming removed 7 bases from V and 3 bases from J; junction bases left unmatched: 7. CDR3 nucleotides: TGCAGCGCCCGGACAGGGTGGGACTATGGCTACACCTTC. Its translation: CSARTGWDYGYTF.

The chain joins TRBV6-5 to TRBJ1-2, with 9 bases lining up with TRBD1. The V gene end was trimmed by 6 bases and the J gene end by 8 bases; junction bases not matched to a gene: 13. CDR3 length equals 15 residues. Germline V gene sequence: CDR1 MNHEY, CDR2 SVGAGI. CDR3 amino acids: CASSHGTGFIRGYTF. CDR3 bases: TGTGCCAGCAGCCACGGGACAGGGTTTATTCGGGGCTACACCTTC.

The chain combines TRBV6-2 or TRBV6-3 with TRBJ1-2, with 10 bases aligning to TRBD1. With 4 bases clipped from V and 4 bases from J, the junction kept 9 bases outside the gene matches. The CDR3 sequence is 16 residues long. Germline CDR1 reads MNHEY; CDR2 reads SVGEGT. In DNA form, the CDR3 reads TGTGCCAGCAGTTCCTATGGGACAGGGGAAAGCTATGGCTACACCTTC. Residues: CASSSYGTGESYGYTF.

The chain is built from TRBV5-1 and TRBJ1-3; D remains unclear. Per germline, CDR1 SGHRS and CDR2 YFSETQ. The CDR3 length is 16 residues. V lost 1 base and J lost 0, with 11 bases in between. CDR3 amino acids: CASSLSDHYSGNTIYF. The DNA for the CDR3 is TGCGCCAGCAGCTTGAGTGACCACTACTCTGGAAACACCATATATTTT.

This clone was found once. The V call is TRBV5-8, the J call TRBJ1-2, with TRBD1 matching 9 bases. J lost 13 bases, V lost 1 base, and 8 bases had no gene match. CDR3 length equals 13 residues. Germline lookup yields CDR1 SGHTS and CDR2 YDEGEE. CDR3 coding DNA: TGTGCCAGCAGCTTGATTAGACAGGGGGAAGGCACCTTC. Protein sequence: CASSLIRQGEGTF.

The chain's CDR3 is CASSSQGMEVGYTF. CDR3 nucleotide sequence: TGTGCCAGCAGCTCGCAAGGGATGGAGGTTGGCTACACCTTC. The chain employs TRBV7-2 and TRBJ1-2; the D is unclear. The CDR3 runs to 14 residues. Trimming pared 4 bases from V and 7 bases from J, leaving 16 bases between. CDR1 and CDR2 (germline): SGHTA, FQGNSA.

Written as DNA, the CDR3 is TGTGCCAGCAGAGGGACAGGGGCCACTGAAGCTTTCTTT. This encodes CASRGTGATEAFF. The rearrangement uses TRBV6-5 and TRBJ1-1; 10 bases map to TRBD1. The CDR3 has 13 amino acids. J lost 4 bases, V lost 6 bases, and 2 bases had no gene match. CDR1 is MNHEY and CDR2 is SVGAGI in the germline V gene.

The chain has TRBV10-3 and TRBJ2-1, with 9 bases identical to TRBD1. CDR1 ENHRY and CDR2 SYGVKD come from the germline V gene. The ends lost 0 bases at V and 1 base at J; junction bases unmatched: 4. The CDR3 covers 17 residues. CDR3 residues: CAISESWDRASYNEQFF. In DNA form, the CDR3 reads TGTGCCATCAGTGAGTCGTGGGACAGGGCGTCCTACAATGAGCAGTTCTTC.

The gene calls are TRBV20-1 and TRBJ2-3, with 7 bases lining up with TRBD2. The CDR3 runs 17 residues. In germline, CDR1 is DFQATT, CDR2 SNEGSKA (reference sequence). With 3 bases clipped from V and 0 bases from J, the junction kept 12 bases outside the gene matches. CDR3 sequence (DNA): TGCAGTGCTAGTGAGTTCCCGAGCGGGGCCAGCACAGATACGCAGTATTTT. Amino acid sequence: CSASEFPSGASTDTQYF.

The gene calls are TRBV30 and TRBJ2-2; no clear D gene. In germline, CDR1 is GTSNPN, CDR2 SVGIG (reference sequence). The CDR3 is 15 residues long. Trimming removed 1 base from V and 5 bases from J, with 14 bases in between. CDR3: CAWSGRPFGTGELFF. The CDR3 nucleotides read TGTGCCTGGAGTGGCCGGCCATTCGGGACCGGGGAGCTGTTTTTT.

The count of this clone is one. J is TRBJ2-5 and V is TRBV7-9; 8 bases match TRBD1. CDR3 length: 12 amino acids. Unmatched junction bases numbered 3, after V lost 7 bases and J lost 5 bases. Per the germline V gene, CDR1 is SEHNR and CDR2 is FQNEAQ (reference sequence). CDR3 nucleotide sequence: TGTGCCAGCACGGACAGGGCGGAGACCCAGTACTTC. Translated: CASTDRAETQYF.

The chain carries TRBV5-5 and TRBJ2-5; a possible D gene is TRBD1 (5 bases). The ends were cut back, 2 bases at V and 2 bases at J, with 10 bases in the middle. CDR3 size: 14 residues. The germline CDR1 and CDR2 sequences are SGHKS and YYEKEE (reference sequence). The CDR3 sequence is CASSFRRAQETQYF. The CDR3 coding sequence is TGTGCCAGCAGCTTTCGCAGGGCTCAAGAGACCCAGTACTTC.

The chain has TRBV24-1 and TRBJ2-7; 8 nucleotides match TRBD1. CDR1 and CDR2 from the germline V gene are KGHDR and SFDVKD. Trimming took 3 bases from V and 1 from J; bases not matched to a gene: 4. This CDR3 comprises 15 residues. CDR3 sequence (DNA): TGTGCCACCAGTGATGCCAGGGGGCGATCCTACGAGCAGTACTTC. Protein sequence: CATSDARGRSYEQYF.

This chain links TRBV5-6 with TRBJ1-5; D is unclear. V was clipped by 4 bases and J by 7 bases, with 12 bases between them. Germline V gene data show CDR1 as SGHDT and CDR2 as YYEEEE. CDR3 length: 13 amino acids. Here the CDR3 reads CASSLAGYQPQHF. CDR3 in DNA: TGTGCCAGCAGCCTAGCGGGGTACCAGCCCCAGCATTTT. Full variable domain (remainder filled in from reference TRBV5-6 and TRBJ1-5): DAGVTQSPTHLIKTRGQQVTLRCSPKSGHDTVSWYQQALGQGPQFIFQYYEEEERQRGNFPDRFSGHQFPNYSSELNVNALLLGDSALYLCASSLAGYQPQHFGDGTRLSIL.

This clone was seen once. CDR3 residues: CSARQESKAFF. The CDR3 coding sequence is TGCAGTGCTAGACAAGAGAGTAAAGCTTTCTTT. The chain carries TRBV20-1 and TRBJ1-1; D ambiguous. Germline CDR1 DFQATT, CDR2 SNEGSKA (reference sequence). V lost 2 bases and J lost 9, with 10 bases in between. The CDR3 extends over 11 amino acids.

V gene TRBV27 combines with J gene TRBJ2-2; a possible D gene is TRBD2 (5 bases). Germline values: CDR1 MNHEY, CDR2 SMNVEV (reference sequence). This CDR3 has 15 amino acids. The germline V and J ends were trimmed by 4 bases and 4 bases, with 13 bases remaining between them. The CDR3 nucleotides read TGTGCCAGCAGTTCCGCCCCCGGGATCACCGGGGAGCTGTTTTTT. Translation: CASSSAPGITGELFF.

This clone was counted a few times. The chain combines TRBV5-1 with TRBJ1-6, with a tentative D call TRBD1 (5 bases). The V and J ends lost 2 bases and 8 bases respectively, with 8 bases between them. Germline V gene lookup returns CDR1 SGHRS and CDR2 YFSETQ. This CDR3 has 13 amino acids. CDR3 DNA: TGCGCCAGCAGCTTAAAACAGGATTCACCCCTCCACTTT. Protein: CASSLKQDSPLHF.

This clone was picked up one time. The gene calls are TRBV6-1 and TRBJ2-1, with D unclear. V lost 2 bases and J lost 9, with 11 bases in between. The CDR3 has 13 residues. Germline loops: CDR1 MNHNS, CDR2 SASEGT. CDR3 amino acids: CASSEPRGSEQFF. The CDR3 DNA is TGTGCCAGCAGTGAACCTCGTGGTAGTGAGCAGTTCTTC.

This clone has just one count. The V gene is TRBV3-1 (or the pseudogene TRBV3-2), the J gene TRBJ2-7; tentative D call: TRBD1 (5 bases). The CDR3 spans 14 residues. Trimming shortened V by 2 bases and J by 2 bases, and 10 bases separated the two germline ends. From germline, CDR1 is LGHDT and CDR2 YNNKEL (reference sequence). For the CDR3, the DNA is TGTGCCAGCAGCCAACAGGGCGTCACCTACGAGCAGTACTTC. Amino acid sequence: CASSQQGVTYEQYF.

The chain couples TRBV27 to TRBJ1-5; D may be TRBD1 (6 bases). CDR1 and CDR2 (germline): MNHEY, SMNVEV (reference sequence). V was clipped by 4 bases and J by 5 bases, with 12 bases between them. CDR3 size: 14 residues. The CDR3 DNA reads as TGTGCCAGCAGTTCGCAGGGGAAGGATCAGCCCCAGCATTTT. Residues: CASSSQGKDQPQHF.

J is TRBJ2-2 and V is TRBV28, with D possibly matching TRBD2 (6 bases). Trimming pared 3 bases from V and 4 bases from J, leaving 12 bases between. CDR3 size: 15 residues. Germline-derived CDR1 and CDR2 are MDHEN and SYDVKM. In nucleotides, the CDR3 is TGTGCCAGCAGTTTTGACGGGAGAGGCACCGGGGAGCTGTTTTTT. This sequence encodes CASSFDGRGTGELFF.